The rows below give T cell receptor beta chains drawn from one sample of a study of blood T cell repertoires in COVID-19. This table comes from immunoSEQ multiplex PCR, and its TCRdb copy is limited to in-frame clones, with some not included. The table shows 360,000 or so clones, with about nine tenths occurring only once. The sequenced material came from PBMCs or T cells enriched from blood (not recorded which). The receptors stem from a woman in her 30s who had been exposed to COVID-19. CDR3s include the opening cysteine and the closing phenylalanine or tryptophan. D genes are given only for firm matches. Clone size, where shown, is once, few, many, or a class for clones that have expanded.

d_gene	abundance	v_gene	j_gene	CDR3aa	CDR3nt
NA	NA	TRBV5-5	TRBJ1-1	CASSQQGGSTEAFF	TGTGCCAGCAGCCAGCAAGGGGGAAGTACTGAAGCTTTCTTT
NA	once	TRBV28	TRBJ2-7	CASSLSGVYEQYF	TGTGCCAGCAGTTTATCCGGTGTCTACGAGCAGTACTTC
NA	NA	TRBV7-2	TRBJ2-1	CASSPSGGGHEQFF	TGTGCCAGCAGCCCATCGGGTGGGGGCCATGAGCAGTTCTTC
NA	once	TRBV30	TRBJ1-2	CAWRFSGSLHGYTF	TGTGCCTGGAGATTTTCGGGGAGTCTCCATGGCTACACCTTC
NA	NA	TRBV27	TRBJ2-5	CASSLSAGWRETQYF	TGTGCCAGCAGTTTATCCGCGGGGTGGCGAGAGACCCAGTACTTC
TRBD2	once	TRBV29-1	TRBJ2-7	CSVELALAGVVYEQYF	TGCAGCGTTGAATTAGCGCTAGCGGGAGTTGTCTACGAGCAGTACTTC
TRBD1	NA	TRBV27	TRBJ2-6	CASSFRGRTSGANVLTF	TGTGCCAGCAGTTTCAGGGGGCGTACCTCTGGGGCCAACGTCCTGACTTTC
TRBD1	NA	TRBV5-1	TRBJ2-7	CASSLSVGTDYEQYF	TGCGCCAGCAGCTTATCTGTCGGGACAGACTACGAGCAGTACTTC
NA	once	TRBV18	TRBJ2-1	CASSPAPDEQFF	TGTGCCAGCTCACCAGCTCCGGATGAGCAGTTCTTC
TRBD1	NA	TRBV11-3	TRBJ2-6	CASSLHPGQGATGANVLTF	TGTGCCAGCAGCCTCCACCCGGGACAGGGGGCGACGGGGGCCAACGTCCTGACTTTC
NA	NA	TRBV12-3/TRBV12-4	TRBJ1-2	CASSLGTPYGYTF	TGTGCCAGCAGTTTGGGGACACCTTATGGCTACACCTTC
NA	NA	TRBV12-5	TRBJ2-1	CASGLESFGEQFF	TGTGCTAGTGGTTTGGAGTCTTTCGGGGAGCAGTTCTTC
NA	NA	TRBV5-4	TRBJ2-7	CASSLDGQKSAF	TGTGCCAGCAGCTTGGATGGCCAGAAGTCCGCCTTC
TRBD1	NA	TRBV30	TRBJ2-7	CAWSTGVSGYEQYF	TGTGCCTGGAGTACAGGGGTATCCGGCTACGAGCAGTACTTC
TRBD2	NA	TRBV3-1/TRBV3-2	TRBJ2-1	CASSLSSGNGNEQFF	TGTGCCAGCAGCCTCTCTAGCGGGAACGGGAATGAGCAGTTCTTC
TRBD1	once	TRBV7-6	TRBJ2-7	CASSLVDRADEQYF	TGTGCCAGCAGCTTAGTGGACAGGGCGGACGAGCAGTACTTC
NA	once	TRBV18	TRBJ2-2	CASSPPSGTGELFF	TGTGCCAGCTCACCACCTTCGGGGACCGGGGAGCTGTTTTTT